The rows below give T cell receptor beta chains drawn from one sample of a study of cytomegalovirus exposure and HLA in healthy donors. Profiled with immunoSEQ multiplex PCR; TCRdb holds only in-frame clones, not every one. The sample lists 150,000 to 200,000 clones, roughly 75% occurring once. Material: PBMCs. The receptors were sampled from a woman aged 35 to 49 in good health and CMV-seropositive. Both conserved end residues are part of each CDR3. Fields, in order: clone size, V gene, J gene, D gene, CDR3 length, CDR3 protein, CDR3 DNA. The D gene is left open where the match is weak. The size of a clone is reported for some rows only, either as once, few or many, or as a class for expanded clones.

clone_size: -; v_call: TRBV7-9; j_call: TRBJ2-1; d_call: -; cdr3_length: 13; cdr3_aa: CASSLGGLNEQFF; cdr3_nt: TGTGCCAGCAGCTTGGGCGGACTCAATGAGCAGTTCTTC
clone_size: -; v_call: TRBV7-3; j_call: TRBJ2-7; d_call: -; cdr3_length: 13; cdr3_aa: CASSVTLGFEQYF; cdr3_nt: TGTGCCAGCAGCGTCACTCTCGGGTTCGAGCAGTACTTC
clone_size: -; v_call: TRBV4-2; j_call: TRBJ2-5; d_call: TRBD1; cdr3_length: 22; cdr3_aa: CASSRILGLFRKADRGEETQYF; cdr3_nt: TGTGCCAGCAGCCGTATTCTGGGGCTCTTCCGTAAGGCGGACAGGGGCGAAGAGACCCAGTACTTC
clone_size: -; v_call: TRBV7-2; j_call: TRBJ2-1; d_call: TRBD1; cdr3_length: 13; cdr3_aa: CASSLGGRGPDFF; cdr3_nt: TGTGCCAGCAGCTTAGGGGGCAGGGGGCCCGACTTCTTC
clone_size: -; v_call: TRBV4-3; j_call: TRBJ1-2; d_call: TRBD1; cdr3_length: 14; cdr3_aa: CASSTQQGAIGYTF; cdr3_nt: TGCGCCAGCAGCACCCAACAGGGGGCAATCGGCTACACCTTC
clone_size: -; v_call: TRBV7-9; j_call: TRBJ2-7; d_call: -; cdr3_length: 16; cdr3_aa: CSSSEKGGVRVYEQYF; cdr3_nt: TGTTCCAGCAGCGAGAAAGGGGGTGTGAGGGTCTACGAGCAGTACTTC
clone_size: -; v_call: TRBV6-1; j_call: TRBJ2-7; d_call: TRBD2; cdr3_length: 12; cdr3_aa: CASGWREGEQYF; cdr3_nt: TGTGCCAGCGGGTGGCGGGAGGGTGAGCAGTACTTC
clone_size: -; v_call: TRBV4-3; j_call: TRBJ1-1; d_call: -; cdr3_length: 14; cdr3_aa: CASSQDGGHREAFF; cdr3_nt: TGCGCCAGCAGCCAAGATGGGGGCCACAGGGAAGCTTTCTTT
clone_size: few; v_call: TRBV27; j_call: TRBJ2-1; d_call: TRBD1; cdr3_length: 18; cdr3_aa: CASSLRGTGLVYIHEQFF; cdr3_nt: TGTGCCAGCAGTCTCAGAGGGACAGGGCTAGTTTATATCCATGAGCAGTTCTTC
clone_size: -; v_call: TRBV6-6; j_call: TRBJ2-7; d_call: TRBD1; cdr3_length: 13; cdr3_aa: CASKLGTAYEQYF; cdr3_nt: TGTGCCAGCAAATTAGGGACAGCCTACGAGCAGTACTTC
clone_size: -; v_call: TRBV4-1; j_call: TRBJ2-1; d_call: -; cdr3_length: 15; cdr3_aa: CASSPRRADSNEQFF; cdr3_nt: TGCGCCAGCAGCCCCCGCCGGGCGGACTCCAATGAGCAGTTCTTC
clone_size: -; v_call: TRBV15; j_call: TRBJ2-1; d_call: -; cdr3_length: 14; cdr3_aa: CATSRDRRGNEQFF; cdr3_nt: TGTGCCACCAGCAGAGATCGACGGGGGAATGAGCAGTTCTTC
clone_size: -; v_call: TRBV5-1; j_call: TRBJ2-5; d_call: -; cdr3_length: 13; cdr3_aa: CASSLAVFETQYF; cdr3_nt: TGCGCCAGCAGCTTGGCCGTATTTGAGACCCAGTACTTC
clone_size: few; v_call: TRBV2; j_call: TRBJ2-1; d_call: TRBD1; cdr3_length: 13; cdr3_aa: CASSETGGNEQFF; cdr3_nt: TGTGCCAGCAGTGAGACAGGGGGCAATGAGCAGTTCTTC
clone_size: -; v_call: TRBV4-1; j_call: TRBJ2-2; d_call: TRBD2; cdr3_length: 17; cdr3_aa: CASSQVLSGSPTGELFF; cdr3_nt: TGCGCCAGCAGCCAAGTATTAAGCGGGAGCCCCACCGGGGAGCTGTTTTTT
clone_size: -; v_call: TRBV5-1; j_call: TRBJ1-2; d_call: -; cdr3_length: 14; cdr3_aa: CASSLTGDYYGYTF; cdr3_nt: TGCGCCAGCAGCTTGACAGGAGACTACTATGGCTACACCTTC
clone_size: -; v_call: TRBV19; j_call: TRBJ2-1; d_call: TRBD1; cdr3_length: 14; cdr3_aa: CASTPGQGWNEQFF; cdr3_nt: TGTGCCAGTACCCCGGGACAGGGCTGGAATGAGCAGTTCTTC
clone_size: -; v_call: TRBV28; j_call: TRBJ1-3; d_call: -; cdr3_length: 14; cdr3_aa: CASSPSDTRNTIYF; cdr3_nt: TGTGCCAGCAGTCCCTCGGACACCAGAAACACCATATATTTT
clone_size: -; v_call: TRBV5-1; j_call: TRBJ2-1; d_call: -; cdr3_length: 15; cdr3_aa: CASSPGSRDRDEQFF; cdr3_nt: TGCGCCAGCAGCCCAGGAAGTCGGGATAGGGATGAGCAGTTCTTC
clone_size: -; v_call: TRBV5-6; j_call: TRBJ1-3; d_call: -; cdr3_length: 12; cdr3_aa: CASTSGGNTIYF; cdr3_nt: TGTGCCAGCACCTCGGGGGGAAACACCATATATTTT
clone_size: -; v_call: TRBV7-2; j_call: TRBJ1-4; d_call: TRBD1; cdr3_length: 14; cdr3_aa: CASSRDRGDEKLFF; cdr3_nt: TGTGCCAGCAGCCGAGACAGGGGCGATGAAAAACTGTTTTTT
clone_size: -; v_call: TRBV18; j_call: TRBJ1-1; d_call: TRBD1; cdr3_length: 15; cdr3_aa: CASSPSTGGGGEAFF; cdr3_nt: TGTGCCAGCTCACCGTCGACAGGGGGAGGAGGTGAAGCTTTCTTT